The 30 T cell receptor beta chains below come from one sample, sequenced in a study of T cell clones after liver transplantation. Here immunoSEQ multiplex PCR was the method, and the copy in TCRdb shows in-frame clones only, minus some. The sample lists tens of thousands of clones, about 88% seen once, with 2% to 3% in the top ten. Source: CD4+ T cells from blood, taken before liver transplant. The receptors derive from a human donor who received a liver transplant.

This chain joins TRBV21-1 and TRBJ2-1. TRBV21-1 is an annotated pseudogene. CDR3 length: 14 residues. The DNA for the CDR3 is TGTGCCAGCAGAAGGGGGGCGCGGGGTAATGAGCAGTTCTTC. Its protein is CASRRGARGNEQFF.

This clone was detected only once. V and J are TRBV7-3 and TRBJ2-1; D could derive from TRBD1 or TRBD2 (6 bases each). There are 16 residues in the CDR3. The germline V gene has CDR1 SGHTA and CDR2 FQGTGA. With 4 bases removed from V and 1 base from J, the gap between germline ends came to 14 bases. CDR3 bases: TGTGCCAGCAGCTCGAAGGGGGGCCGATCCTACAATGAGCAGTTCTTC. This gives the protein CASSSKGGRSYNEQFF.

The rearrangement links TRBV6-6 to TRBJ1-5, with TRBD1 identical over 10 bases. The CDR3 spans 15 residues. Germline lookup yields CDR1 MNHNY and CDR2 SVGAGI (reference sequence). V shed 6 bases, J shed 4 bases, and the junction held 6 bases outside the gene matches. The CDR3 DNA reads TGTGCCAGCAGCCAGGGACAGGGGAAGAATCAGCCCCAGCATTTT. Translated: CASSQGQGKNQPQHF.

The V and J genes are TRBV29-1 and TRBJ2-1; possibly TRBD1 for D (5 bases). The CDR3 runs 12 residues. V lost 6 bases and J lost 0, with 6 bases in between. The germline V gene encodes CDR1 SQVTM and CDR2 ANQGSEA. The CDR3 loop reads CSVTVSYNEQFF. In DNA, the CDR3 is TGCAGCGTGACAGTCTCCTACAATGAGCAGTTCTTC.

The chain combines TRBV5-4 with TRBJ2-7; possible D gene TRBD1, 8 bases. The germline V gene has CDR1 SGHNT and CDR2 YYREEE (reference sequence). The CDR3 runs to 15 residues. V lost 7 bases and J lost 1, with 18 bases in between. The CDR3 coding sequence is TGTGCCAGCGGCAAGGGGGGGACAGGATCCTACGAGCAGTACTTC. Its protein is CASGKGGTGSYEQYF.

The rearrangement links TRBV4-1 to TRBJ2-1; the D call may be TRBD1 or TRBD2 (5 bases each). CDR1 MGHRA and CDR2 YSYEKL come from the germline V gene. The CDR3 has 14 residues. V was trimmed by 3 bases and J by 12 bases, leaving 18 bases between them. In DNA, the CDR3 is TGCGCCAGCAGCCATCAAGGGTTGGGACCGGGGCAGTTCTTC. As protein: CASSHQGLGPGQFF.

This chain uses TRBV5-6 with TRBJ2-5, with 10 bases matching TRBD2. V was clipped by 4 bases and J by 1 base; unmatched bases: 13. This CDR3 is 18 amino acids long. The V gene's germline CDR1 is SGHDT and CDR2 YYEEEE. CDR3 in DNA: TGTGCCAGCAGCCTATCTAGCGGGAGTACGATCCTCCAAGAGACCCAGTACTTC. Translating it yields CASSLSSGSTILQETQYF. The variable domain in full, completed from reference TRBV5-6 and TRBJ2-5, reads DAGVTQSPTHLIKTRGQQVTLRCSPKSGHDTVSWYQQALGQGPQFIFQYYEEEERQRGNFPDRFSGHQFPNYSSELNVNALLLGDSALYLCASSLSSGSTILQETQYFGPGTRLLVL.

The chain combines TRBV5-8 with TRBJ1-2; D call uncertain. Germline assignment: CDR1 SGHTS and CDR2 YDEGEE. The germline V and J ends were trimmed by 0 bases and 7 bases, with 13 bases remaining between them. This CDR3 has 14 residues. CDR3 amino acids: CASSLESGIGGYTF. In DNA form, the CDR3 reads TGTGCCAGCAGCTTGGAGTCGGGGATCGGTGGCTACACCTTC.

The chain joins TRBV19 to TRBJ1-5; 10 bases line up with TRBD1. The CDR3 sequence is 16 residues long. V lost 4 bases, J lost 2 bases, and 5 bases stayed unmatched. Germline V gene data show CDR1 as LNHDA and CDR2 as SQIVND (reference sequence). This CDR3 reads CASSTTGGFGNQPQHF. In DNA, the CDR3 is TGTGCCAGTAGTACGACAGGGGGCTTTGGCAATCAGCCCCAGCATTTT.

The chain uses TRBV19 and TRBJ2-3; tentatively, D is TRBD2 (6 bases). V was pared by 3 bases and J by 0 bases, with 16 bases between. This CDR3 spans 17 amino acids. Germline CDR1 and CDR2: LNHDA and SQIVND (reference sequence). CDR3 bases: TGTGCCAGTAGTATCCCGGGAGTAGGTGGGAGCACAGATACGCAGTATTTT. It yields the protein CASSIPGVGGSTDTQYF.

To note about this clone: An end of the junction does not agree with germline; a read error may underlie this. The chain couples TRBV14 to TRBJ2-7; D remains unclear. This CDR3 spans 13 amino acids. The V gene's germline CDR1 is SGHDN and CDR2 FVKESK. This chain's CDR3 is CASSQDSVYQQYF. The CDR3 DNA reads TGTGCCAGCAGCCAAGATTCCGTCTACCAGCAGTACTTC. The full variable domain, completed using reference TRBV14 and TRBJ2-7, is EAGVTQFPSHSVIEKGQTVTLRCDPISGHDNLYWYRRVMGKEIKFLLHFVKESKQDESGMPNNRFLAERTGGTYSTLKVQPAELEDSGVYFCASSQDSVYQQYFGPGTRLTVT.

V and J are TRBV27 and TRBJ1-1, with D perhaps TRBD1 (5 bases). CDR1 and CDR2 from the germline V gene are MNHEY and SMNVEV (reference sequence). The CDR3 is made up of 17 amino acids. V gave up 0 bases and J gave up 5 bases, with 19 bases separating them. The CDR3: CASSLSWDPRLETEAFF. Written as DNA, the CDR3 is TGTGCCAGCAGTTTATCATGGGACCCCAGGCTTGAGACTGAAGCTTTCTTT.

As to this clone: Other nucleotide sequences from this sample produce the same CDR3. CDR3 in amino acids: CASSPTDTQYF. Here the CDR3 DNA reads TGTGCCAGCTCACCGACAGATACGCAGTATTTT. V and J are TRBV18 and TRBJ2-3, with D hard to call. Trimming took off 3 bases at V and 3 bases at J, with 1 base between the two ends. CDR3 size: 11 residues. Germline loops: CDR1 KGHSH, CDR2 LQKENI.

The CDR3 reads CASSGIQETQYF. CDR3 DNA sequence: TGTGCCAGCAGCGGGATCCAAGAGACCCAGTACTTC. The gene calls are TRBV28 and TRBJ2-5; tentatively, D is TRBD2 (5 bases). The V gene's germline CDR1 is MDHEN and CDR2 SYDVKM. Trimming took off 6 bases at V and 1 base at J, with 6 bases between the two ends. The CDR3 sequence is 12 residues long.

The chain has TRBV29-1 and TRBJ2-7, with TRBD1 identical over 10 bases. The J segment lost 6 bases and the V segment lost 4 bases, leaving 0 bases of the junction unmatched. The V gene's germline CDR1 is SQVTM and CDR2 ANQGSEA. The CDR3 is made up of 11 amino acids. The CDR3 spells CSVGDRGEQYF. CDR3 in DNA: TGCAGCGTTGGGGACAGGGGCGAGCAGTACTTC.

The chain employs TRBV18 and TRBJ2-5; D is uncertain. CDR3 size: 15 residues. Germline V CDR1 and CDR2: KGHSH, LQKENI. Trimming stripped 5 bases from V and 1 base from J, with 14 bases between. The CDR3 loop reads CASSSSVVGQETQYF. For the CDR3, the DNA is TGTGCCAGCTCAAGCTCAGTAGTTGGCCAAGAGACCCAGTACTTC.

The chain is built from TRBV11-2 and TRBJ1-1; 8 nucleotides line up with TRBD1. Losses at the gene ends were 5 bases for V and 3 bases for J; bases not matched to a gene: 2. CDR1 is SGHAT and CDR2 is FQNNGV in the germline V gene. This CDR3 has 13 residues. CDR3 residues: CASSRQGYTEAFF. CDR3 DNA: TGTGCCAGCAGCCGACAGGGGTACACTGAAGCTTTCTTT.

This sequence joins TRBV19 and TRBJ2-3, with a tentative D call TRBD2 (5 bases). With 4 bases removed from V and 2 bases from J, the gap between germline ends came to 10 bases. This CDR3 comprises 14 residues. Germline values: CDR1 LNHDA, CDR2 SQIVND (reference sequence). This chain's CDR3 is CASSKGLNTDTQYF. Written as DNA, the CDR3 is TGTGCCAGTAGTAAAGGACTTAACACAGATACGCAGTATTTT.

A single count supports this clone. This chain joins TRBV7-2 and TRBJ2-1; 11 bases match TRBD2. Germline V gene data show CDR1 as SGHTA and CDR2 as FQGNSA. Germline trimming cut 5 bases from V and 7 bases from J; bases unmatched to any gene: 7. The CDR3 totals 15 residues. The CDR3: CASSILAGVGNEQFF. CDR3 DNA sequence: TGTGCCAGCAGCATACTAGCGGGAGTGGGTAATGAGCAGTTCTTC.

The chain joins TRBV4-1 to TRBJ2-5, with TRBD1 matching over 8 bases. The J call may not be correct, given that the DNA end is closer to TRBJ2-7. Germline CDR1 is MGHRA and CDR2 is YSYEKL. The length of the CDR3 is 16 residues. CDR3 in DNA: TGCGCCAGCAGCCCCGTCGATGTCGGACAGGGCTACGAGCAGTACTTC. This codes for CASSPVDVGQGYEQYF.

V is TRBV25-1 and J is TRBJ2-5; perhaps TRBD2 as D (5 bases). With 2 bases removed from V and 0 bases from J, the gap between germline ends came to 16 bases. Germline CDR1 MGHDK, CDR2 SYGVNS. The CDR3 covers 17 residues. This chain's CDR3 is CASSEIGSAVYQETQYF. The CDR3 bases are TGTGCCAGCAGTGAAATCGGTTCAGCGGTGTACCAAGAGACCCAGTACTTC.

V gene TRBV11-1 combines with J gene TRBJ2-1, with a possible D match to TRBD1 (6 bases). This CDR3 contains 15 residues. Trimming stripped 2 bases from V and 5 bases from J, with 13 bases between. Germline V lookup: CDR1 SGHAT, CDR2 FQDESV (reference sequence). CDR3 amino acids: CASSLPTGIHNEQFF. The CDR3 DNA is TGTGCCAGCAGCTTACCTACAGGGATTCACAATGAGCAGTTCTTC.

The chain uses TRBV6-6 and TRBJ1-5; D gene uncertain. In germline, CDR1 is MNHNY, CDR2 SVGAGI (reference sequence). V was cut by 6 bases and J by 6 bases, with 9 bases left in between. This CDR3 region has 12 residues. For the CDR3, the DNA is TGTGCCAGCAGCCTAGATAGTCAGCCCCAGCATTTT. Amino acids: CASSLDSQPQHF.

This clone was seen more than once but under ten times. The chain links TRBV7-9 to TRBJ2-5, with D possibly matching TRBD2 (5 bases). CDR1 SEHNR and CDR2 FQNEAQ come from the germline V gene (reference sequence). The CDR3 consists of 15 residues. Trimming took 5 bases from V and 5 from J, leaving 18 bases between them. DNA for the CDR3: TGTGCCAGCAGCAACCACGGGCCCGGCGGGGAGACCCAGTACTTC. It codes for CASSNHGPGGETQYF.

CDR3 in amino acids: CASSPAGRYEQYF. Here the CDR3 DNA reads TGTGCCAGCAGCCCCGCAGGCCGCTACGAGCAGTACTTC. The gene calls are TRBV5-6 and TRBJ2-7, with D uncertain. Deletions cut 4 bases from V and 3 bases from J, with 11 bases between. The CDR3 loop spans 13 amino acids. Germline-derived CDR1 and CDR2 are SGHDT and YYEEEE.

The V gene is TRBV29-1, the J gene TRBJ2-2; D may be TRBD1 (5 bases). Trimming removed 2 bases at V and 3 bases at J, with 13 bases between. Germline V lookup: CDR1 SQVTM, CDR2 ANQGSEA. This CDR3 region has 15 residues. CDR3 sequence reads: CSVEPGLGYTGELFF. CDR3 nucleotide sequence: TGCAGCGTTGAACCAGGGCTTGGGTACACCGGGGAGCTGTTTTTT.

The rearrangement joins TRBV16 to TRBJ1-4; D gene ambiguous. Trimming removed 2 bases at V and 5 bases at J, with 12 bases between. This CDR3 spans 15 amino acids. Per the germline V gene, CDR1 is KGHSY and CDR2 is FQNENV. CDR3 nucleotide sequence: TGTGCCAGCAGCCAAACCGGGATAGGGAATGAAAAACTGTTTTTT. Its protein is CASSQTGIGNEKLFF.

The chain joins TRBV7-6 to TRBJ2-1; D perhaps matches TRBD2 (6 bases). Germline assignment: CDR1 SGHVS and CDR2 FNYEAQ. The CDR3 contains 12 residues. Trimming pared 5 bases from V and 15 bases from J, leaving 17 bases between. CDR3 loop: CASSPGGGGMFF. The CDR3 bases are TGTGCCAGCAGCCCAGGTGGAGGCGGGATGTTCTTC.

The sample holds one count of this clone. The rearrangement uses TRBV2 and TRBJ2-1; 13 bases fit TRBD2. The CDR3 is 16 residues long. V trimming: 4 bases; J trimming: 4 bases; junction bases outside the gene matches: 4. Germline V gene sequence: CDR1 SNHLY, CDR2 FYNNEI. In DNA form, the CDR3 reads TGTGCCAGCAGTGTTGGACTAGCGGGAGCATACAATGAGCAGTTCTTC. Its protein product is CASSVGLAGAYNEQFF.

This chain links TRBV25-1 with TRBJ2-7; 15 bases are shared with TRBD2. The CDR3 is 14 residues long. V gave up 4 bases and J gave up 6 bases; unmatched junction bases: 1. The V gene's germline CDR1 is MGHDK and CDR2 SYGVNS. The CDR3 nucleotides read TGTGCCAGCAGTGTGGGACTAGCGGGAGGCGAGCAGTACTTC. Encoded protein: CASSVGLAGGEQYF.